This TCR beta chain was identified during a study of blood T cell repertoires in COVID-19. Study as a whole: Samples came from the United States, Italy and Spain, spanning acute and convalescent COVID-19. T cells, B-cell-depleted T cells, or PBMCs provided the cDNA or gDNA that served as material.

The V gene lost 0 bases and the J gene lost 2 bases, with 5 bases spanning the gap. CDR3 size: 13 residues. Per germline, CDR1 SGHNT and CDR2 YYREEE (reference sequence). Ten or more counts support this clone. Patients at the Seattle site were enrolled during active infection and followed longitudinally. Authors' processing steps: Reference gene primer amplification gave nucleated cell count estimates. Method: immunoSEQ multiplex PCR; TCRdb's copy keeps in-frame clones and lacks some. V and J calls and clone size come straight from that table; D and trimming were deduced from the DNA. The table shows about 170,000 clones, with about 82% occurring only once.

The source material was peripheral blood. This chain joins TRBV5-4 and TRBJ1-2; a possible D gene is TRBD1 (5 bases). The receptor was isolated from an elderly woman with COVID-19, enrolled during active disease. CDR3 protein: CASSLAGNYGYTF. The CDR3 DNA follows: TGTGCCAGCAGCTTGGCAGGGAACTATGGCTACACCTTC.